The sequence of this T cell receptor (beta chain) was determined in a study of cytomegalovirus exposure and HLA in healthy donors. This clone was counted a single time. Its antigen is still unknown. The V and J ends lost 7 bases and 8 bases respectively, with 12 bases between them. The CDR3 consists of 11 residues. Germline V gene data show CDR1 as SQVTM and CDR2 as ANQGSEA. Findings and limits, study-wide: Likely technical artifact: a cluster of highly shared sequence variants. From TCR beta sequences, most subjects' HLA-A and HLA-B alleles were reportedly predicted accurately.

PCR employed 60 Vbeta and 13 Jbeta primers. The repertoire was sequenced with immunoSEQ multiplex PCR; TCRdb's copy has only in-frame clones and lacks some. This table holds roughly 160,000 clones, around 85% found once. The gene calls are TRBV29-1 and TRBJ2-1; unclear D gene. Sequencing input: PBMCs. This clonotype was sampled from a boy aged 2 to 9 in good health and CMV-seronegative. The CDR3 sequence: CSARFQDEQFF. The CDR3 region has the DNA TGCAGCGCCCGCTTCCAGGATGAGCAGTTCTTC.